The rows below give T cell receptor beta chains drawn from one sample of a study of PD-L1 blockade in urothelial cancer. Sequencing was performed with immunoSEQ multiplex PCR; in TCRdb, only in-frame clones are kept and a portion is missing. The sample consists of fewer than 75,000 clones, around 84% of them appearing once. Sequenced material: PBMCs, taken around atezolizumab (anti-PD-L1) treatment. The source of these receptors is a man between 65 and 80 years old with urothelial cancer. The CDR3 runs from the conserved cysteine through the conserved F or W. The D gene is left open where the match is weak.

D gene	V gene	CDR3 protein
NA	TRBV27	CASSSRGYEQYF
NA	TRBV5-1	CASSLELRWNTGELFF
NA	TRBV28	CASSPDSFQETQYF
NA	TRBV2	CASSLGDLPNNQPQHF
TRBD1	TRBV10-1	CASGTGGNTGELFF
TRBD2	TRBV5-5	CASSLIGLAGNEQYF
NA	TRBV7-3	CASSLGVGLPHEQFF
NA	TRBV2	CASSEWRGPPRGYTF
TRBD2	TRBV5-4	CASSGQAGGIHEQYF
NA	TRBV7-2	CASSVDRNTEAFF
NA	TRBV6-5	CASSYRQGGGYTF
NA	TRBV10-1	CASSGASSSTQYF
TRBD2	TRBV5-1	CASSLTGASGSGVYNEQFF
TRBD1	TRBV28	CASSSKYPGGSGEKLFF
TRBD2	TRBV7-8	CASSLNSAGAGETQYF
NA	TRBV5-1	CASSRAGLQFF
TRBD2	TRBV6-4	CASSDSYAGVGPDTQYF
TRBD1	TRBV28	CASRGTGKGDGYTF
TRBD1	TRBV10-3	CATTGTDTGELFF
NA	TRBV7-7	CASSEGVNTEAFF
NA	TRBV7-9	CASSPSPNTEAFF
NA	TRBV6-6	CASSYTGNGANEQFF
TRBD2	TRBV27	CASRGGGGTGELFF
NA	TRBV18	CASSPPTARGLFF
TRBD2	TRBV9	CASSVVAGYNTGELFF
NA	TRBV28	CASSLPLRHYEQYF
TRBD1	TRBV2	CASRRTGPQYF